Listed below are T cell receptor beta chains from one sample, sequenced in a study of neoadjuvant nivolumab and ipilimumab in lung cancer. The protocol was immunoSEQ multiplex PCR, while the TCRdb copy is restricted to in-frame clones and leaves out a portion. The sample comprises 25,000 to 30,000 clones, 76% of which are singletons, and roughly 20% rests with the top ten. This specimen consisted of tumor tissue, obtained after neoadjuvant nivolumab, alone or with ipilimumab, at or shortly before surgery. These receptors originate from an adult with non-small cell lung cancer. CDR3s include the opening cysteine and the closing phenylalanine or tryptophan. The D gene is left open where the match is weak.

j_call	v_call	d_call	cdr3_nt	cdr3_aa
TRBJ1-1	TRBV14	.	TGTGCCAGCAGCCAAATTGAGAACACTGAAGCTTTCTTT	CASSQIENTEAFF
TRBJ2-7	TRBV7-2	.	TGTGCCAGCAGCTTAGCGACCGGTGCCTACGAGCAGTACTTC	CASSLATGAYEQYF
TRBJ2-5	TRBV7-3	.	TGTGCCAGCAGCTTAACGAATATGGAGACCCAGTACTTC	CASSLTNMETQYF
TRBJ1-1	TRBV2	TRBD1	TGTGCCAGCAGCGGACAGGGGGCGACTGAAGCTTTCTTT	CASSGQGATEAFF
TRBJ2-3	TRBV7-9	TRBD2	TGTGCCAGCAGCTTAGGTACTAGCGGGGGCGATTGGGATACGCAGTATTTT	CASSLGTSGGDWDTQYF
TRBJ1-1	TRBV11-1	.	TGTGCCAGCAGCCTCACGGTCGGGAACACTGAAGCTTTCTTT	CASSLTVGNTEAFF
TRBJ1-2	TRBV28	.	TGTGCCAGCACCGTACCAGATAACTATGGCTACACCTTC	CASTVPDNYGYTF
TRBJ2-2	TRBV7-8	.	TGTGCCAGCAGCTTAGGGATCACCGGGGAGCTGTTTTTT	CASSLGITGELFF
TRBJ2-7	TRBV4-2	TRBD2	TGTGCCAGCAGCCAAGCTATAGGCGGGGGAGCCTACGAGCAGTACTTC	CASSQAIGGGAYEQYF
TRBJ2-5	TRBV6-1	TRBD2	TGTGCCAGCAGTGGTGCCCTGTCTAGCGGTCTCGGAGAGACCCAGTACTTC	CASSGALSSGLGETQYF